This TCR beta chain is drawn from a study of blood T cell repertoires in COVID-19. TCRdb keeps only in-frame clones here, not all; method: immunoSEQ multiplex PCR. The repertoire holds 87,000 or so clones, with approximately 85% as singletons. J was trimmed by 4 bases and V by 5 bases; bases with no gene match: 5. Per germline, CDR1 SGHTA and CDR2 FQGTGA. CDR3 length equals 15 residues. Sequencing used peripheral blood. This chain uses TRBV7-3 with TRBJ1-4; 9 nucleotides match TRBD1. This receptor was identified in a woman older than 75 with COVID-19, enrolled during active disease. The CDR3 nucleotides read TGTGCCAGCAGCCACGGACAGGGGAGTAATGAAAAACTGTTTTTT. Protein product: CASSHGQGSNEKLFF.